The clone carrying this T cell receptor (beta chain) was detected a few times. Its specificity is not known. The CDR3 is 15 amino acids. The V segment lost 0 bases and the J segment 5 bases; nucleotides outside the gene matches: 6. The germline V gene has CDR1 PRHDT and CDR2 FYEKMQ (reference sequence). The source of the sample is a study of beta chain features in type 1 diabetes. Study overall: Healthy donors and patients showed comparable age, gender and cell yields.

All of the isolated RNA was reverse transcribed, so expressed TCRB transcripts were sequenced. Read counts averaged around 3.9 million for samples of naive, central memory and regulatory T cells. Clones were read by immunoSEQ multiplex PCR, and TCRdb kept only the in-frame ones, dropping some. The table shows roughly 400,000 clones, with more than 13% occurring only once. Whole-study results and caveats: Compared with healthy donors, patients appeared to share more similar naive, central memory and regulatory TCRB repertoires. VDJ junctions in type 1 diabetes patients carried more deletions and fewer insertions.

Sequenced: naive CD4+ T cells from blood. This clonotype was obtained from a young woman in good health. The V gene is TRBV13, the J gene TRBJ1-1, with TRBD1 identical over 7 bases. This CDR3 reads CASSLGSGDSTEAFF. CDR3 coding DNA: TGTGCCAGCAGCTTAGGATCAGGGGACAGTACTGAAGCTTTCTTT.